Following are 16 T cell receptor beta chains from one sample sequenced in a study of Ad26.COV2.S vaccination and SARS-CoV-2 variants. The treatment was: 19 received Ad26.COV2.S at low or high dose, single or two shots; several received placebo; per-sample allocation not given. All samples were drawn on day 63, counting from the first vaccine or placebo injection. Here immunoSEQ multiplex PCR was the method, and the copy in TCRdb shows in-frame clones only, minus some. The sample has about 320,000 clones, 90% seen once. The sequencing used peripheral blood, collected in a trial of Ad26.COV2.S vaccine versus placebo. These receptors came from a person between 18 and 65 years old who received the Ad26.COV2.S COVID-19 vaccine or a placebo.

This clone was seen just once. This chain joins TRBV9 and TRBJ1-1; D call uncertain. The V gene lost 3 bases and the J gene lost 2 bases, with 14 bases spanning the gap. This CDR3 region has 15 residues. Germline lookup yields CDR1 SGDLS and CDR2 YYNGEE. The CDR3 spells CASSGYSGPNTEAFF. CDR3 bases: TGTGCCAGCAGCGGGTACAGTGGCCCTAACACTGAAGCTTTCTTT.

The rearrangement joins TRBV2 to TRBJ2-2, with a weak D call TRBD1 (5 bases). V lost 6 bases and J 3 bases, leaving 11 bases between the germline ends. The germline V gene has CDR1 SNHLY and CDR2 FYNNEI. The CDR3 has 14 residues. CDR3 in DNA: TGTGCCAGCAGACAGGACACGCACACCGGGGAGCTGTTTTTT. This sequence encodes CASRQDTHTGELFF.

The chain links TRBV18 to TRBJ1-2; no firm D call. Deletions cut 2 bases from V and 1 base from J, with 20 bases between. The CDR3 contains 18 residues. CDR1 is KGHSH, CDR2 LQKENI, per germline. The CDR3 is CASSPAGGLSGNNYGYTF. The CDR3 DNA follows: TGTGCCAGCTCACCAGCGGGAGGTTTGAGCGGGAATAACTATGGCTACACCTTC.

The chain couples TRBV5-1 to TRBJ1-1; 7 bases line up with TRBD1. Germline CDR1 is SGHRS and CDR2 is YFSETQ. The CDR3 extends over 14 amino acids. With 6 bases clipped from V and 0 bases from J, the junction kept 5 bases outside the gene matches. CDR3 DNA sequence: TGCGCCAGCACGGAGGGGGCGGTGAACACTGAAGCTTTCTTT. It yields the protein CASTEGAVNTEAFF.

The V gene is TRBV4-3, the J gene TRBJ2-5; D is unclear. The CDR3 consists of 17 residues. Germline lookup yields CDR1 LGHNA and CDR2 YSLEER. V dropped 0 bases and J dropped 5 bases, with 19 bases sitting between them. For the CDR3, the DNA is TGCGCCAGCAGCCAAGATACGAGCAGCCCAACCGGGGAGACCCAGTACTTC. Translation gives CASSQDTSSPTGETQYF.

The chain employs TRBV6-6 and TRBJ1-1; TRBD1 is a possible D gene (6 bases). Germline CDR1 is MNHNY and CDR2 is SVGAGI (reference sequence). CDR3 size: 15 residues. V lost 2 bases to trimming and J lost 0 bases, with 10 bases between them. The CDR3 DNA follows: TGTGCCAGCAGTTACCCACAGGGCATGAACACTGAAGCTTTCTTT. Translated: CASSYPQGMNTEAFF.

The chain recombines TRBV7-3 with TRBJ2-1, with TRBD1 matching 7 bases. Unmatched junction bases numbered 7, after V lost 5 bases and J lost 3 bases. The CDR3 has 15 residues. The germline V gene has CDR1 SGHTA and CDR2 FQGTGA. CDR3 bases: TGTGCCAGCAGCCTTGGGGACAGTTACTACAATGAGCAGTTCTTC. This gives the protein CASSLGDSYYNEQFF.

This chain links TRBV24-1 with TRBJ2-3, with 10 bases fitting TRBD2. V lost 4 bases and J lost 6; bases outside the gene matches: 6. Germline CDR1 reads KGHDR; CDR2 reads SFDVKD. This CDR3 comprises 15 residues. In nucleotides, the CDR3 is TGTGCCACCAGTGAGACGACTAGCGGGTTGGATACGCAGTATTTT. Encoded protein: CATSETTSGLDTQYF.

The chain has TRBV6-6 and TRBJ1-4; 7 nucleotides align to TRBD1. The CDR3 runs to 16 residues. Germline V gene lookup returns CDR1 MNHNY and CDR2 SVGAGI (reference sequence). J gave up 1 base and V 4 bases, and 6 bases lay outside the gene matches. The CDR3 DNA reads TGTGCCAGCAGTTTGGGACAGACCCAAACTAATGAAAAACTGTTTTTT. It yields the protein CASSLGQTQTNEKLFF.

The chain employs TRBV3-1 (or the pseudogene TRBV3-2) and TRBJ1-3; D is unresolved. The germline V and J ends were trimmed by 3 bases and 0 bases, with 15 bases remaining between them. The V gene's germline CDR1 is LGHDT and CDR2 YNNKEL (reference sequence). The CDR3 sequence is 17 residues long. The CDR3 DNA sequence: TGTGCCAGCAGCCAGGACCTTACGGGATACTCTGGAAACACCATATATTTT. It translates to CASSQDLTGYSGNTIYF.

The V gene is TRBV9, the J gene TRBJ1-2, with 9 nucleotides matching TRBD1. CDR1 is SGDLS and CDR2 is YYNGEE in the germline V gene. The CDR3 extends over 16 amino acids. After removal of 4 bases from V and 6 bases from J, the junction contained 13 bases not matched to a gene. CDR3 in DNA: TGTGCCAGCAGCCCGACCCCGGGACAGGGTGGGAATGGCTACACCTTC. Its protein is CASSPTPGQGGNGYTF.

This clone was counted once. The J gene is TRBJ2-1, the V gene TRBV19; the D is unclear. V was cut by 6 bases and J by 0 bases, with 15 bases left in between. CDR3 length equals 16 residues. The germline CDR1 and CDR2 sequences are LNHDA and SQIVND (reference sequence). This CDR3 reads CASRDDTLNSYNEQFF. The CDR3 coding sequence is TGTGCCAGTAGGGACGACACCTTAAACTCCTACAATGAGCAGTTCTTC.

The V gene is TRBV14, the J gene TRBJ2-4; perhaps TRBD2 as D (6 bases). This CDR3 has 16 residues. The V and J ends lost 2 bases and 4 bases respectively, with 15 bases between them. Germline values: CDR1 SGHDN, CDR2 FVKESK. CDR3 sequence reads: CASSQNPGLPKNIQYF. The CDR3 DNA sequence: TGTGCCAGCAGCCAAAACCCGGGACTCCCTAAAAACATTCAGTACTTC.

The chain joins TRBV10-3 to TRBJ2-3; 8 bases align to TRBD1. Germline V gives CDR1 ENHRY, CDR2 SYGVKD. The trim removed 3 bases at V and 1 base at J, leaving 6 bases unmatched. This CDR3 region has 16 residues. The CDR3 nucleotides are TGTGCCATCAGTGACCACAGGACAGGGCGCACAGATACGCAGTATTTT. Translating it yields CAISDHRTGRTDTQYF.

About this clone: Germline and junction disagree at one end, which may indicate a read error. Other DNA variants within this sample encode the same CDR3. This chain uses TRBV7-8 with TRBJ1-5; D is unresolved. The CDR3 spans 14 residues. CDR1 is SGHVS, CDR2 FQNEAQ, per germline. This CDR3 reads CASSLVVGPQPQHF. As DNA, the CDR3 is TGTGCCAGCAGCTTGGTCGTAGGACCTCAGCCCCAACATTTT.

J is TRBJ2-4 and V is TRBV5-5; 12 bases fit TRBD1. The CDR3 runs 20 residues. With 4 bases clipped from V and 3 bases from J, the junction kept 17 bases outside the gene matches. Looked up from germline, CDR1 is SGHKS and CDR2 is YYEKEE (reference sequence). CDR3 region: CASSLRAPGTGGIGKNIQYF. For the CDR3, the DNA is TGTGCCAGCAGCCTTCGAGCCCCCGGGACAGGGGGCATTGGCAAAAACATTCAGTACTTC. The full variable domain, its missing parts supplied by reference TRBV5-5 and TRBJ2-4, is DAGVTQSPTHLIKTRGQQVTLRCSPISGHKSVSWYQQVLGQGPQFIFQYYEKEERGRGNFPDRFSARQFPNYSSELNVNALLLGDSALYLCASSLRAPGTGGIGKNIQYFGAGTRLSVL.